Listed here are 24 T cell receptor beta chains from one sample, sequenced in a study of lymphopenia after photon versus proton radiotherapy. This table comes from immunoSEQ multiplex PCR, and its TCRdb copy is limited to in-frame clones, with some not included. Among roughly 150,000 clones, roughly nine tenths were seen once, and the ten largest hold about 4.3%. The sample here was peripheral blood, taken from a patient treated with photon-based radiotherapy. These receptors were collected from a man aged 50 to 60 with gastric cancer.

The rearrangement links TRBV14 to TRBJ1-1; 7 positions agree with TRBD1. Trimming cost V 4 bases and J 7 bases; bases outside gene matches: 3. Germline loops: CDR1 SGHDN, CDR2 FVKESK. The CDR3 totals 12 residues. CDR3 coding DNA: TGTGCCAGCAGCCGACAGGGTTTTGAAGCTTTCTTT. Amino acids: CASSRQGFEAFF.

This chain connects TRBV7-6 to TRBJ2-7; the match to TRBD2 covers 9 bases. This CDR3 is 13 amino acids long. In germline, CDR1 is SGHVS, CDR2 FNYEAQ. Germline trimming cut 10 bases from V and 4 bases from J; bases unmatched to any gene: 8. The CDR3 is CATRPAGGYEQYF. In DNA form, the CDR3 reads TGTGCCACACGCCCAGCGGGAGGATACGAGCAGTACTTC.

The chain recombines TRBV19 with TRBJ2-7; 13 nucleotides match TRBD2. Germline lookup yields CDR1 LNHDA and CDR2 SQIVND (reference sequence). The CDR3 is 16 amino acids. After removal of 4 bases from V and 3 bases from J, the junction contained 6 bases not matched to a gene. CDR3 nucleotide sequence: TGTGCCAGTAGTAACCCGGGACTAGCGGGAAACTACGAGCAGTACTTC. Translating it yields CASSNPGLAGNYEQYF.

The chain combines TRBV30 with TRBJ1-2; D possibly corresponds to TRBD1 (6 bases). The V gene lost 4 bases and the J gene lost 8 bases, with 14 bases spanning the gap. In germline, CDR1 is GTSNPN, CDR2 SVGIG (reference sequence). There are 12 residues in the CDR3. This chain's CDR3 is CAWTQLGGGYTF. Here the CDR3 DNA reads TGTGCCTGGACCCAATTGGGGGGCGGCTACACCTTC.

The V gene is TRBV4-3, the J gene TRBJ2-3; possibly TRBD2 for D (6 bases). V was cut by 5 bases and J by 2 bases, with 11 bases left in between. The CDR3 covers 14 residues. CDR1 and CDR2 (germline): LGHNA, YSLEER. The CDR3 nucleotides are TGCGCCAGCAGCAACCCTAGCGCCACAGATACGCAGTATTTT. Its translation: CASSNPSATDTQYF.

J is TRBJ1-5 and V is TRBV29-1, with D maybe TRBD1 (6 bases). CDR3 length equals 14 residues. Trimming left V 4 bases short and J 7 bases short, with 17 bases between. Per the germline V gene, CDR1 is SQVTM and CDR2 is ANQGSEA. Here the CDR3 reads CSVVGGGAGQPQHF. The CDR3 region has the DNA TGCAGCGTTGTTGGGGGGGGCGCAGGGCAGCCCCAGCATTTT. Full variable domain (remainder filled in from reference TRBV29-1 and TRBJ1-5): SAVISQKPSRDICQRGTSLTIQCQVDSQVTMMFWYRQQPGQSLTLIATANQGSEATYESGFVIDKFPISRPNLTFSTLTVSNMSPEDSSIYLCSVVGGGAGQPQHFGDGTRLSIL.

Concerning this clone itself: This sample also contains other DNA sequences that code for the same CDR3. The chain is built from TRBV19 and TRBJ2-1; possibly TRBD1 for D (6 bases). V lost 5 bases and J lost 4, with 9 bases in between. CDR3 length: 13 amino acids. CDR1 is LNHDA, CDR2 SQIVND, per germline (reference sequence). CDR3 sequence reads: CASSRDNYNEQFF. The CDR3 DNA reads TGTGCCAGTAGTCGGGACAATTACAATGAGCAGTTCTTC.

The chain recombines TRBV7-3 with TRBJ2-7; D could derive from TRBD1 or TRBD2 (5 bases each). The germline V gene has CDR1 SGHTA and CDR2 FQGTGA. There are 15 residues in the CDR3. Between the trimmed V and J ends, which lost 0 bases and 9 bases, there was a span of 18 bases. CDR3 region: CASSLTGSGLFGQYF. CDR3 bases: TGTGCCAGCAGCTTAACCGGGTCGGGGCTCTTCGGGCAGTACTTC.

The chain is built from TRBV6-1 and TRBJ1-5, with D uncertain. CDR1 MNHNS and CDR2 SASEGT come from the germline V gene. Between the trimmed V and J ends, which lost 1 base and 3 bases, there was a span of 10 bases. The CDR3 is made up of 15 amino acids. The CDR3 sequence is CASSEGGLDNQPQHF. In DNA form, the CDR3 reads TGTGCCAGCAGTGAAGGAGGGTTAGACAATCAGCCCCAGCATTTT.

This clone occurred a few times. The J gene is TRBJ2-7, the V gene TRBV30; weak D call: TRBD2 (6 bases). The length of the CDR3 is 13 residues. From germline, CDR1 is GTSNPN and CDR2 SVGIG (reference sequence). Trimming cost V 4 bases and J 0 bases, with 10 bases left between them. The CDR3, as DNA: TGTGCCTGGATTCGGCGGGGCTCCTACGAGCAGTACTTC. Protein: CAWIRRGSYEQYF.

CDR3 nucleotide sequence: TGTGCCAGCAGTTTTCAAGCTTTTGACTACGAGCAGTACTTC. This encodes CASSFQAFDYEQYF. The V gene is TRBV7-2, the J gene TRBJ2-7; D uncertain. From germline, CDR1 is SGHTA and CDR2 FQGNSA. The CDR3 is 14 residues long. V dropped 6 bases and J dropped 3 bases, with 15 bases sitting between them.

The rearrangement joins TRBV20-1 to TRBJ1-2, with 7 bases aligning to TRBD1. J lost 7 bases, V lost 5 bases, and 4 bases had no gene match. From germline, CDR1 is DFQATT and CDR2 SNEGSKA (reference sequence). This CDR3 comprises 11 residues. The DNA for the CDR3 is TGCAGTGCTTCGACAGGGACTGGCTACACCTTC. Its protein is CSASTGTGYTF.

The chain combines TRBV7-2 with TRBJ2-7, with D hard to call. Germline V gives CDR1 SGHTA, CDR2 FQGNSA. V gave up 5 bases and J gave up 1 base, with 6 bases separating them. The CDR3 is 12 amino acids. CDR3 in amino acids: CASSLGSYEQYF. CDR3 sequence (DNA): TGTGCCAGCAGCCTAGGATCCTACGAGCAGTACTTC.

The V call is TRBV27, the J call TRBJ2-7; 7 nucleotides match TRBD1. From germline, CDR1 is MNHEY and CDR2 SMNVEV (reference sequence). The CDR3 contains 15 residues. V dropped 5 bases and J dropped 1; count of bases not matched to a gene: 8. The CDR3 protein is CASSLDRDSSYEQYF. The CDR3 nucleotides are TGTGCCAGCAGTCTCGACAGGGATTCATCCTACGAGCAGTACTTC.

This sequence joins TRBV28 and TRBJ1-2, with D uncertain. This CDR3 contains 11 residues. CDR1 and CDR2 (germline): MDHEN, SYDVKM. Trimming took 8 bases from V and 3 from J, leaving 7 bases between them. CDR3 DNA: TGTGCCAGCGGCAGAGACTATGGCTACACCTTC. As protein: CASGRDYGYTF.

This chain links TRBV5-6 with TRBJ2-3; D is ambiguous. From germline, CDR1 is SGHDT and CDR2 YYEEEE. V lost 3 bases to trimming and J lost 2 bases, with 16 bases between them. The CDR3 has 16 residues. The CDR3, as DNA: TGTGCCAGCAGCTCCCTATTCACGGTCTCCACAGATACGCAGTATTTT. It encodes CASSSLFTVSTDTQYF.

The J gene is TRBJ1-2, the V gene TRBV11-1; D is undetermined. Trimming took 3 bases from V and 4 from J, leaving 9 bases between them. The germline gives CDR1 SGHAT, CDR2 FQDESV (reference sequence). CDR3 length: 13 amino acids. Here the CDR3 DNA reads TGTGCCAGCAGCTTTGGCCACAGCTATGGCTACACCTTC. It specifies CASSFGHSYGYTF.

The chain links TRBV30 to TRBJ1-1; the D gene is possibly TRBD1 (5 bases). Per the germline V gene, CDR1 is GTSNPN and CDR2 is SVGIG (reference sequence). V lost 1 base, J lost 8 bases, and 11 bases lay in between. There are 12 residues in the CDR3. The CDR3: CAWSARWGEAFF. CDR3 bases: TGTGCCTGGAGTGCCAGATGGGGCGAAGCTTTCTTT.

This clone has a single count. The genes are TRBV5-1 and TRBJ2-3; the match to TRBD2 covers 9 bases. In germline, CDR1 is SGHRS, CDR2 YFSETQ. This CDR3 is built from 14 residues. The trim removed 7 bases at V and 1 base at J, leaving 4 bases unmatched. Here the CDR3 reads CASRRTSGTDTQYF. CDR3 nucleotides: TGCGCCAGCCGAAGGACTAGCGGCACAGATACGCAGTATTTT.

This chain uses TRBV7-8 with TRBJ2-7, with TRBD2 matching 8 bases. The ends lost 2 bases at V and 7 bases at J; junction bases unmatched: 16. This CDR3 spans 17 amino acids. CDR1 and CDR2 from the germline V gene are SGHVS and FQNEAQ. The CDR3 nucleotides are TGTGCCAGCAGCTTAAGTTTCCGGGAGGGCCGGATGGGGGAGCAGTACTTC. Translated: CASSLSFREGRMGEQYF.

The chain is built from TRBV18 and TRBJ1-5, with 7 bases lining up with TRBD1. CDR3 size: 16 residues. With V trimmed by 3 bases and J by 5 bases, 10 bases remained unmatched. CDR1 KGHSH and CDR2 LQKENI come from the germline V gene. CDR3 protein: CASSPSVTGTHQPQHF. Written as DNA, the CDR3 is TGTGCCAGCTCACCCTCGGTGACAGGGACCCATCAGCCCCAGCATTTT.

V is TRBV28 and J is TRBJ1-2; 10 nucleotides agree with TRBD1. V lost 5 bases and J lost 7; bases outside the gene matches: 7. Per the germline V gene, CDR1 is MDHEN and CDR2 is SYDVKM. This CDR3 has 14 amino acids. The CDR3 is CASSLTGGEGGYTF. In DNA form, the CDR3 reads TGTGCCAGCAGTCTGACAGGGGGCGAGGGTGGCTACACCTTC.

This clone was picked up one time. This chain uses TRBV7-2 with TRBJ2-1; D is unresolved. This CDR3 is 11 amino acids long. Germline V gene lookup returns CDR1 SGHTA and CDR2 FQGNSA. V was shortened by 6 bases and J by 8 bases, with 8 bases between the two germline ends. The CDR3 protein is CASREADEQFF. The CDR3 region has the DNA TGTGCCAGCAGAGAGGCGGATGAGCAGTTCTTC. The variable domain in full, completed from reference TRBV7-2 and TRBJ2-1, reads GAGVSQSPSNKVTEKGKDVELRCDPISGHTALYWYRQSLGQGLEFLIYFQGNSAPDKSGLPSDRFSAERTGGSVSTLTIQRTQQEDSAVYLCASREADEQFFGPGTRLTVL.

This clone was picked up one time. The rearrangement joins TRBV6-5 to TRBJ1-2; TRBD1 matches 7 bases. The CDR3 is 15 residues long. With 6 bases clipped from V and 3 bases from J, the junction kept 10 bases outside the gene matches. Germline-derived CDR1 and CDR2 are MNHEY and SVGAGI. In nucleotides, the CDR3 is TGTGCCAGCAGCCGACAGACAGGGACCTACTATGGCTACACCTTC. This gives the protein CASSRQTGTYYGYTF.